This entry is about one TCR beta chain. The data were taken from a study of blood T cell repertoires in COVID-19. The overall study: The samples span acute and convalescent COVID-19 from the United States, Italy and Spain. Sample material is recorded as cDNA or gDNA derived from T cells, B-cell-depleted T cells, or PBMCs.

Original data processing: Estimates of nucleated cell counts were drawn from the amplification of reference gene primers. Produced via immunoSEQ multiplex PCR; TCRdb's table is partial and in-frame only. V, J and clone size are those of that table, while D and trimming were read from the DNA. Of over 150,000 clones listed, 88% were seen once; the top ten hold about 2.1%. Germline V gene sequence: CDR1 SGHRS, CDR2 YFSETQ. Germline trimming cut 6 bases from V and 6 bases from J; bases unmatched to any gene: 10. The CDR3 is 15 amino acids. The receptor's source is a man aged 45-65 years who had recovered from COVID-19. The sample consisted of peripheral blood. The V gene is TRBV5-1, the J gene TRBJ2-2, with 8 positions matching TRBD2. The DNA for the CDR3 is TGCGCCAGCAACAGCGGGGGCGATGGGCCCGGGGAGCTGTTTTTT. It yields the protein CASNSGGDGPGELFF.